The clone carrying this T cell receptor beta chain was detected a few times. The antigen remains unidentified. These data come from a study of tumor-infiltrating lymphocytes in localized non-small cell lung cancer. Study in general: The cohort mixed smokers and never-smokers, several histologies, and some post-neoadjuvant-chemotherapy samples. Resected tumor was paired with non-adjacent uninvolved lung from the same patient.

Germline CDR1 and CDR2: MNHEY and SMNVEV (reference sequence). The CDR3 totals 14 residues. V was pared by 8 bases and J by 8 bases, with 16 bases between. Clones were sequenced by immunoSEQ multiplex PCR, and TCRdb holds only the in-frame ones, with some missing. This sample has 25,000 or so clones, with 73% found just once. Study results and limitations: Different pieces of the same tissue went to different assays, confounding technical variation with intratumor heterogeneity. Higher tumor T cell infiltration than in uninvolved lung was supported by TCRbeta sequencing.

Sequenced sample: lung tumor tissue. The clonotype originates from a human donor with non-small cell lung cancer. The chain has TRBV27 and TRBJ1-6; D gene uncertain. The CDR3 region has the DNA TGTGCCAGCGCCTGGAGACTAATCCATTCACCCCTCCACTTT. This codes for CASAWRLIHSPLHF.